These 27 T cell receptor beta chains originate from one sample sequenced in a study of OX40 agonist ivuxolimab in advanced cancers. Measured with immunoSEQ multiplex PCR; TCRdb has only the in-frame clones, and not every one. The repertoire holds 20,000 or so clones, with around 84% as singletons. The sample consisted of CD4+ or CD8+ T cells sorted from blood, taken in a trial of the OX40 agonist ivuxolimab. The receptors originated from an adult with an advanced solid tumor such as melanoma, head and neck, liver or kidney cancer.

The genes are TRBV19 and TRBJ1-1; D is perhaps TRBD1 (6 bases). CDR3 length: 13 residues. The V end was cut by 5 bases, the J end by 1 base, with 8 bases between. CDR1 LNHDA and CDR2 SQIVND come from the germline V gene (reference sequence). The CDR3 DNA reads as TGTGCCAGTAGTGTACAGGGGAACACTGAAGCTTTCTTT. It is translated as CASSVQGNTEAFF.

This chain joins TRBV7-9 and TRBJ1-1, with 7 bases identical to TRBD1. The CDR3 has 14 amino acids. Germline V CDR1 and CDR2: SEHNR, FQNEAQ (reference sequence). V shed 5 bases, J shed 2 bases, and the junction held 5 bases outside the gene matches. CDR3 region: CASSQGVRNTEAFF. The CDR3 nucleotides read TGTGCCAGCAGCCAGGGGGTTCGAAACACTGAAGCTTTCTTT.

This clone appeared a single time. This chain joins TRBV6-1 and TRBJ1-2; D is possibly TRBD1 (6 bases). V lost 2 bases, J lost 2 bases, and 15 bases lay in between. Germline V gene sequence: CDR1 MNHNS, CDR2 SASEGT. The CDR3 loop spans 16 amino acids. The CDR3 is CASSEKSWQGNYGYTF. In DNA form, the CDR3 reads TGTGCCAGCAGTGAAAAGTCCTGGCAGGGGAACTATGGCTACACCTTC.

J is TRBJ1-6 and V is TRBV6-6; D gene unclear. This CDR3 spans 13 amino acids. Trimming pared 1 base from V and 12 bases from J, leaving 10 bases between. Germline CDR1 is MNHNY and CDR2 is SVGAGI (reference sequence). The CDR3 nucleotides read TGTGCCAGCAGTTACTTCGCGGGAGAACCCCTCCACTTT. Its translation: CASSYFAGEPLHF.

J is TRBJ2-1 and V is TRBV6-4; 14 bases map to TRBD2. The trim removed 5 bases at V and 9 bases at J, leaving 9 bases unmatched. Germline CDR1 reads MRHNA; CDR2 reads SNTAGT. The CDR3 runs 16 residues. In DNA, the CDR3 is TGTGCCAGCAGTCCGGGGGGACTAGCGGGAGTCGGTGAGCAGTTCTTC. Protein product: CASSPGGLAGVGEQFF.

This clone was found once. The chain uses TRBV6-5 and TRBJ1-4; unclear D gene. The CDR3 totals 13 residues. Trimming pared 6 bases from V and 7 bases from J, leaving 12 bases between. CDR1 is MNHEY and CDR2 is SVGAGI in the germline V gene. CDR3 in DNA: TGTGCCAGCAGAAGTATGGCCGGTGAAAAACTGTTTTTT. Protein product: CASRSMAGEKLFF.

The rearrangement uses TRBV28 and TRBJ1-5; D not certain. Germline V gives CDR1 MDHEN, CDR2 SYDVKM. The CDR3 has 16 residues. The V gene lost 9 bases and the J gene lost 4 bases, with 22 bases spanning the gap. CDR3 DNA: TGTGCCAGTACCCCCGACTTGACGGGAACAAATCAGCCCCAGCATTTT. This translates into CASTPDLTGTNQPQHF.

The chain recombines TRBV5-1 with TRBJ2-1; weak D call: TRBD2 (5 bases). Germline values: CDR1 SGHRS, CDR2 YFSETQ. The CDR3 runs to 13 residues. The V end was cut by 0 bases, the J end by 7 bases, with 8 bases between. The DNA for the CDR3 is TGCGCCAGCAGCTTGGGAGCGGCGAATGAGCAGTTCTTC. Protein sequence: CASSLGAANEQFF.

This chain connects TRBV30 to TRBJ1-1; D remains ambiguous. Trimming shortened V by 4 bases and J by 3 bases, and 18 bases separated the two germline ends. CDR1 is GTSNPN, CDR2 SVGIG, per germline (reference sequence). CDR3 size: 15 residues. The CDR3 sequence is CAWNGKTYADTEAFF. Here the CDR3 DNA reads TGTGCCTGGAATGGTAAGACTTACGCCGACACTGAAGCTTTCTTT.

The V call is TRBV11-2, the J call TRBJ2-3; possibly TRBD1 or TRBD2 for D (6 bases each). CDR1 is SGHAT, CDR2 FQNNGV, per germline. The CDR3 has 16 residues. The V end lost 2 bases, the J end lost 2 bases, and 14 bases lay between the germline ends. This chain's CDR3 is CASSLSRGRDTDTQYF. The CDR3 nucleotides are TGTGCCAGCAGCTTAAGCCGGGGGCGAGACACAGATACGCAGTATTTT.

V is TRBV6-1 and J is TRBJ2-7; D could derive from TRBD1 or TRBD2 (6 bases each). CDR1 MNHNS and CDR2 SASEGT come from the germline V gene. Trimming cost V 5 bases and J 0 bases, with 14 bases left between them. CDR3 length equals 15 residues. DNA for the CDR3: TGTGCCAGCAGTTTAGGGGGGTCCAGCTCCTACGAGCAGTACTTC. This translates into CASSLGGSSSYEQYF.

The chain employs TRBV28 and TRBJ2-3, with D tentatively TRBD1 or TRBD2 (5 bases each). V shed 5 bases and J shed 0 bases, with 27 bases lying between them. Germline V gene lookup returns CDR1 MDHEN and CDR2 SYDVKM. The CDR3 consists of 20 residues. The CDR3 is CASSLTRPPGLWGSTDTQYF. CDR3 DNA sequence: TGTGCCAGCAGTCTCACCCGACCCCCGGGGCTTTGGGGTAGCACAGATACGCAGTATTTT.

The chain combines TRBV5-4 with TRBJ2-5, with D perhaps TRBD1 (5 bases). This CDR3 spans 13 amino acids. CDR1 and CDR2 from the germline V gene are SGHNT and YYREEE (reference sequence). Trimming stripped 5 bases from V and 5 bases from J, with 13 bases between. CDR3 DNA sequence: TGTGCCAGCAGTCAAGACAGTAGTGAGACCCAGTACTTC. It codes for CASSQDSSETQYF.

The chain is built from TRBV7-3 and TRBJ1-2, with D possibly TRBD1 on 5 matching bases. Trimming took 1 base from V and 0 from J, leaving 9 bases between them. The germline gives CDR1 SGHTA, CDR2 FQGTGA. CDR3 length: 15 amino acids. The CDR3 DNA sequence: TGTGCCAGCAGCTTAAGGGGCAGTTCTAACTATGGCTACACCTTC. It codes for CASSLRGSSNYGYTF.

The chain links TRBV11-3 to TRBJ1-6; D unresolved. The CDR3 is 14 residues long. The V gene's germline CDR1 is SGHNT and CDR2 YENEEA. V lost 5 bases, J lost 8 bases, and 13 bases lay in between. DNA of the CDR3: TGTGCCAGCAGCCCATGGGAGGGCGATTCACCCCTCCACTTT. It specifies CASSPWEGDSPLHF.

There are a few counts of this clone. The chain has TRBV30 and TRBJ2-3; 8 bases align to TRBD1. CDR1 is GTSNPN and CDR2 is SVGIG in the germline V gene (reference sequence). This CDR3 is 15 amino acids long. Unmatched junction bases numbered 5, after V lost 2 bases and J lost 1 base. Here the CDR3 DNA reads TGTGCCTGGAGTTATGTGGGACAGGGCACAGATACGCAGTATTTT. Protein sequence: CAWSYVGQGTDTQYF.

This rearrangement joins TRBV30 to TRBJ2-6; D gene uncertain. The V and J ends lost 3 bases and 0 bases respectively, with 6 bases between them. CDR1 and CDR2 (germline): GTSNPN, SVGIG (reference sequence). The CDR3 is made up of 14 amino acids. CDR3 in amino acids: CAWRQTSGANVLTF. CDR3 in DNA: TGTGCCTGGAGACAAACCTCTGGGGCCAACGTCCTGACTTTC.

This clone was recorded only once. This chain joins TRBV7-3 and TRBJ1-6; 8 positions agree with TRBD1. CDR1 is SGHTA and CDR2 is FQGTGA in the germline V gene. The CDR3 is made up of 13 amino acids. V lost 6 bases and J lost 9; bases outside the gene matches: 4. DNA of the CDR3: TGTGCCAGCAGATTGGACAGGGCTTCACCCCTCCACTTT. Translating gives CASRLDRASPLHF.

A few counts support this clone. The chain links TRBV2 to TRBJ2-1; tentative D call: TRBD2 (6 bases). Between the trimmed V and J ends, which lost 7 bases and 3 bases, there was a span of 7 bases. The germline V gene encodes CDR1 SNHLY and CDR2 FYNNEI. The CDR3 contains 12 residues. Here the CDR3 DNA reads TGTGCCAGCAAGCGGGTCTACAATGAGCAGTTCTTC. As protein: CASKRVYNEQFF.

The J gene is TRBJ1-2, the V gene TRBV18, with D possibly TRBD1 on 5 matching bases. Germline V CDR1 and CDR2: KGHSH, LQKENI. Trimming shortened V by 3 bases and J by 3 bases, and 11 bases separated the two germline ends. CDR3 length: 14 amino acids. CDR3 in DNA: TGTGCCAGCTCACCGGGCAGGGATCACTATGGCTACACCTTC. This gives the protein CASSPGRDHYGYTF.

The chain combines TRBV9 with TRBJ1-4; D is undetermined. The CDR3 has 15 residues. V lost 1 base, J lost 6 bases, and 13 bases lay in between. Germline-derived CDR1 and CDR2 are SGDLS and YYNGEE. This CDR3 reads CASSVSTGVHEKLFF. The CDR3 bases are TGTGCCAGCAGCGTATCGACCGGGGTTCATGAAAAACTGTTTTTT.

The genes are TRBV11-2 and TRBJ2-5, with TRBD1 as a possible D gene (6 bases). This CDR3 region has 13 residues. From germline, CDR1 is SGHAT and CDR2 FQNNGV. Trimming took off 5 bases at V and 5 bases at J, with 12 bases between the two ends. The CDR3 DNA sequence: TGTGCCAGCAGCAGGACAGAGGGTGAGACCCAGTACTTC. This encodes CASSRTEGETQYF.

This CDR3 reads CATSPRPGQGASQHF. The CDR3 DNA reads TGTGCCACCAGCCCCCGACCGGGACAGGGGGCTTCCCAGCATTTT. This sequence joins TRBV15 and TRBJ1-5, with TRBD1 matching 12 bases. Germline CDR1 is LNHNV and CDR2 is YYDKDF (reference sequence). The CDR3 contains 15 residues. The V gene end was trimmed by 5 bases and the J gene end by 11 bases; junction bases not matched to a gene: 10.

The table lists this clone with a few counts. The rearrangement links TRBV9 to TRBJ2-4; D is uncertain. The CDR3 spans 14 residues. The germline V and J ends were trimmed by 2 bases and 7 bases, with 13 bases remaining between them. Germline V lookup: CDR1 SGDLS, CDR2 YYNGEE. The CDR3 sequence: CASSVGNLGNIQYF. The CDR3, as DNA: TGTGCCAGCAGCGTGGGAAACCTCGGGAACATTCAGTACTTC.

The chain couples TRBV21-1 to TRBJ1-3; no DNA check was done on the table's D call, TRBD1. TRBV21-1 is deemed a pseudogene. This CDR3 is 14 amino acids long. CDR3: CARGRGLSGNTIYF. The CDR3 DNA reads TGTGCCAGGGGCAGGGGCCTCTCTGGAAACACCATATATTTT.

The chain links TRBV7-2 to TRBJ1-5; tentatively, D is TRBD1 (6 bases). From germline, CDR1 is SGHTA and CDR2 FQGNSA. The CDR3 runs to 14 residues. V was shortened by 1 base and J by 6 bases, with 10 bases between the two germline ends. DNA of the CDR3: TGTGCCAGCAGCTTAGGACAGGTAGTTCAGCCCCAGCATTTT. It encodes CASSLGQVVQPQHF.

In its sample, this clone was seen a few times. This chain links TRBV10-3 with TRBJ2-1, with D perhaps matching TRBD1 or TRBD2 (5 bases each). Germline CDR1 is ENHRY and CDR2 is SYGVKD. This CDR3 has 12 amino acids. V lost 3 bases to trimming and J lost 7 bases, with 7 bases between them. Here the CDR3 reads CAISDWGNEQFF. CDR3 DNA: TGTGCCATCAGTGACTGGGGGAATGAGCAGTTCTTC.